Each of the 14 T cell receptor beta chains below was sequenced from the same sample in a study of identical twins. MiXCR, run by TCRdb on the 5' RACE reads, gives a single entry per CDR3 protein. The data hold approximately 600,000 distinct CDR3 sequences, with roughly 7.1% observed a single time. The data were also submitted as part of a second study, on yellow fever vaccine responses in identical twins.

The sequencing input was PBMCs. The receptors shown here come from a woman aged 18-35 years in good health.

Only a few counts were recorded for this clonotype. The chain couples TRBV20-1 to TRBJ2-1; 11 bases agree with TRBD2. This CDR3 has 20 residues. V shed 0 bases and J 0 bases; nucleotides not matched to a gene: 13. Germline V gives CDR1 DFQATT, CDR2 SNEGSKA (reference sequence). The CDR3 loop reads CSARDRPRTSGLRSYNEQFF. Written as DNA, the CDR3 is TGCAGTGCTAGAGATAGACCCCGGACTAGCGGGTTGCGCTCCTACAATGAGCAGTTCTTC.

This sequence joins TRBV27 and TRBJ2-7, with TRBD2 as a possible D gene (7 bases). Germline CDR1 and CDR2: MNHEY and SMNVEV (reference sequence). The germline V and J ends were trimmed by 3 bases and 7 bases, with 16 bases remaining between them. This CDR3 spans 14 amino acids. DNA for the CDR3: TGTGCCAGCAGTTTCTCGCGGGAGAGGGGGGAGCAGTACTTC. It yields the protein CASSFSRERGEQYF.

This clonotype occurred many times. The chain recombines TRBV20-1 with TRBJ1-4; D is uncertain. This CDR3 comprises 14 residues. Germline-derived CDR1 and CDR2 are DFQATT and SNEGSKA (reference sequence). Trimming took 1 base from V and 0 from J, leaving 6 bases between them. CDR3 loop: CSARAQTTNEKLFF. The CDR3, as DNA: TGCAGTGCTAGAGCGCAGACAACTAATGAAAAACTGTTTTTT.

In this sample, this clonotype turned up a few times. The V and J genes are TRBV4-1 and TRBJ1-6, with D hard to call. The CDR3 runs 15 residues. The germline CDR1 and CDR2 sequences are MGHRA and YSYEKL. The V gene lost 2 bases and the J gene lost 5 bases, with 10 bases spanning the gap. Here the CDR3 DNA reads TGCGCCAGCAGCCAAATACACGAAAATAATTCACCCCTCCACTTT. It is translated as CASSQIHENNSPLHF.

A few counts support this clonotype. V and J are TRBV3-1 and TRBJ2-7; D remains ambiguous. The CDR3 contains 13 residues. The germline V gene encodes CDR1 LGHDT and CDR2 YNNKEL (reference sequence). The germline V and J ends were trimmed by 1 base and 5 bases, with 9 bases remaining between them. The CDR3 reads CASSQGRSNEQYF. The DNA of the CDR3 is TGTGCCAGCAGCCAAGGCAGGAGCAACGAGCAGTACTTC.

This clonotype was seen a few times. The rearrangement joins TRBV5-1 to TRBJ1-6; no clear D. CDR3 length equals 14 residues. V gave up 4 bases and J gave up 8 bases, with 13 bases separating them. Germline CDR1 is SGHRS and CDR2 is YFSETQ. CDR3 sequence reads: CASSLGSLDSPLHF. CDR3 coding DNA: TGCGCCAGCAGCCTCGGGAGCTTGGATTCACCCCTCCACTTT.

The chain couples TRBV29-1 to TRBJ1-1; maybe TRBD1 (6 bases). Trimming cost V 0 bases and J 4 bases, with 15 bases left between them. Germline-derived CDR1 and CDR2 are SQVTM and ANQGSEA. The CDR3 consists of 15 residues. The CDR3 is CSVEEGTGSSTEAFF. The CDR3 DNA reads TGCAGCGTTGAAGAAGGAACAGGGTCGAGCACTGAAGCTTTCTTT.

This clonotype occurred a few times. In nucleotides, the CDR3 is TGCAGTGCTAGAGGGGGACCAGGGGCTGGCTATGGCTACACCTTC. This sequence encodes CSARGGPGAGYGYTF. The chain carries TRBV20-1 and TRBJ1-2; tentatively, D is TRBD1 (6 bases). Germline V gene data show CDR1 as DFQATT and CDR2 as SNEGSKA (reference sequence). The CDR3 has 15 amino acids. Between the trimmed V and J ends, which lost 1 base and 4 bases, there was a span of 16 bases.

This clonotype turned up a few times. The chain carries TRBV12-3 or TRBV12-4 and TRBJ1-1, with D maybe TRBD1 (5 bases). The CDR3 totals 15 residues. The germline V and J ends were trimmed by 4 bases and 1 base, with 13 bases remaining between them. Written as DNA, the CDR3 is TGTGCCAGCAGTTACACCGGGGCGAAGAACACTGAAGCTTTCTTT. Protein: CASSYTGAKNTEAFF.

This clonotype has a handful of counts. The rearrangement joins TRBV28 to TRBJ2-1; tentative D call: TRBD2 (5 bases). Trimming removed 4 bases at V and 10 bases at J, with 14 bases between. The CDR3 has 13 amino acids. CDR1 MDHEN and CDR2 SYDVKM come from the germline V gene. CDR3 residues: CASSYPAVAEQFF. Here the CDR3 DNA reads TGTGCCAGCAGTTACCCCGCGGTAGCGGAGCAGTTCTTC. Drawing the rest from reference TRBV28 and TRBJ2-1, the complete variable domain is DVKVTQSSRYLVKRTGEKVFLECVQDMDHENMFWYRQDPGLGLRLIYFSYDVKMKEKGDIPEGYSVSREKKERFSLILESASTNQTSMYLCASSYPAVAEQFFGPGTRLTVL.

The table lists this clonotype with many counts. This rearrangement joins TRBV20-1 to TRBJ2-1, with 13 bases identical to TRBD2. The CDR3 is 15 residues long. CDR1 and CDR2 from the germline V gene are DFQATT and SNEGSKA (reference sequence). V trimming: 6 bases; J trimming: 5 bases; junction bases outside the gene matches: 7. The CDR3 DNA sequence: TGCAGTGCCAAAACGGGGACTAGCGGGGACAATGAGCAGTTCTTC. Protein: CSAKTGTSGDNEQFF.

This chain joins TRBV7-9 and TRBJ2-1, with 7 bases fitting TRBD1. The CDR3 has 15 residues. CDR1 SEHNR and CDR2 FQNEAQ come from the germline V gene (reference sequence). V was pared by 3 bases and J by 5 bases, with 7 bases of the junction left unmatched. CDR3: CASSFTRGPDNEQFF. CDR3 sequence (DNA): TGTGCCAGCAGCTTTACTAGGGGGCCCGACAATGAGCAGTTCTTC.

The sample holds one count of this clonotype. This may be a read error: a much more frequent sequence differs by one nucleotide. Likely a read error: the CDR3 ends without its conserved phenylalanine or tryptophan. The chain has TRBV7-9 and TRBJ2-2; 8 nucleotides match TRBD1. The CDR3 is 16 residues long. After removal of 5 bases from V and 4 bases from J, the junction contained 9 bases not matched to a gene. The germline V gene encodes CDR1 SEHNR and CDR2 FQNEAQ (reference sequence). This CDR3 is CASSPERTGSTGELFL. CDR3 bases: TGTGCCAGCAGCCCTGAGCGGACAGGGTCCACCGGGGAGCTGTTTTTA.

This clonotype has just a few counts. CDR3 residues: CASSLGVGQGATGELFF. The CDR3 DNA sequence: TGTGCCAGCAGTTTGGGGGTTGGACAGGGTGCGACCGGGGAGCTGTTTTTT. This chain links TRBV12-3 or TRBV12-4 with TRBJ2-2, with 8 bases lining up with TRBD1. V lost 3 bases to trimming and J lost 5 bases; unmatched junction nucleotides: 11. The CDR3 consists of 17 residues.